These 19 T cell receptor beta chains were all obtained from the same sample, sequenced in a study of Ad26.COV2.S vaccination and SARS-CoV-2 variants. Repertoires were generated with immunoSEQ multiplex PCR, while TCRdb's copy carries only in-frame clones and drops some. The sample includes around 250,000 clones, 87% of them seen just once. As to treatment: over 15 received Ad26.COV2.S at low or high dose, single or two shots; roughly five received placebo; per-sample allocation not given. Following the first vaccine or placebo injection, samples were taken on day 63. Sample: peripheral blood, taken in a trial of Ad26.COV2.S vaccine versus placebo. The source of these receptors is a person between 18 and 59 years old who received the Ad26.COV2.S COVID-19 vaccine or a placebo.

DNA of the CDR3: TGTGCCAGCTCGGGGACTTACGAGCAGTACTTC. Translated: CASSGTYEQYF. The chain combines TRBV2 with TRBJ2-7, with D possibly TRBD2 on 6 matching bases. The CDR3 runs 11 residues. Trimming removed 8 bases from V and 4 bases from J, with 9 bases in between. CDR1 and CDR2 (germline): SNHLY, FYNNEI. Combining the CDR3 with reference TRBV2 and TRBJ2-7 gives the whole variable domain EPEVTQTPSHQVTQMGQEVILRCVPISNHLYFYWYRQILGQKVEFLVSFYNNEISEKSEIFDDQFSVERPDGSNFTLKIRSTKLEDSAMYFCASSGTYEQYFGPGTRLTVT.

This clone was seen once. This chain joins TRBV29-1 and TRBJ1-4; 8 positions agree with TRBD1. This CDR3 region has 14 residues. Germline CDR1 SQVTM, CDR2 ANQGSEA. The V and J ends lost 0 bases and 8 bases, in that order; junction bases with no gene match: 5. For the CDR3, the DNA is TGCAGCGTTGAAGAGTGGGGGACAGGCGAAAAACTGTTTTTT. The encoded protein is CSVEEWGTGEKLFF.

The chain is built from TRBV2 and TRBJ1-4; the match to TRBD1 covers 7 bases. The CDR3 runs 12 residues. From germline, CDR1 is SNHLY and CDR2 FYNNEI. V lost 8 bases and J lost 10; bases outside the gene matches: 7. The CDR3 spells CASVGTVRKLFF. For the CDR3, the DNA is TGTGCCAGCGTGGGGACAGTCCGAAAACTGTTTTTT.

CDR3 sequence reads: CASSYGAGELFF. The CDR3 region has the DNA TGTGCCAGCAGTTACGGGGCCGGGGAGCTGTTTTTT. The rearrangement links TRBV6-2 or TRBV6-3 to TRBJ2-2; no reliable D call. Between the trimmed V and J ends, which lost 2 bases and 6 bases, there was a span of 4 bases. This CDR3 has 12 amino acids. In germline, CDR1 is MNHEY, CDR2 SVGEGT.

V is TRBV7-9 and J is TRBJ2-7; weak D call: TRBD2 (6 bases). The CDR3 contains 15 residues. Trimming took 5 bases from V and 6 from J, leaving 20 bases between them. Per germline, CDR1 SEHNR and CDR2 FQNEAQ (reference sequence). CDR3 coding DNA: TGTGCCAGCAGCACAAGACTAGAAACTAGGCTCGAGCAGTACTTC. Its protein is CASSTRLETRLEQYF.

The chain uses TRBV2 and TRBJ1-2, with TRBD1 identical over 9 bases. The trim removed 6 bases at V and 4 bases at J, leaving 6 bases unmatched. This CDR3 has 14 residues. CDR1 is SNHLY, CDR2 FYNNEI, per germline. The CDR3 nucleotides read TGTGCCAGCAGCGGGACAGGGCAGAGCTATGGCTACACCTTC. Amino acids: CASSGTGQSYGYTF. Full variable domain (remainder filled in from reference TRBV2 and TRBJ1-2): EPEVTQTPSHQVTQMGQEVILRCVPISNHLYFYWYRQILGQKVEFLVSFYNNEISEKSEIFDDQFSVERPDGSNFTLKIRSTKLEDSAMYFCASSGTGQSYGYTFGSGTRLTVV.

CDR3 loop: CASSLIGYGYTF. In DNA, the CDR3 is TGTGCCAGCAGCTTGATTGGGTATGGCTACACCTTC. The rearrangement joins TRBV7-2 to TRBJ1-2; D gene uncertain. The CDR3 sequence is 12 residues long. Germline CDR1 and CDR2: SGHTA and FQGNSA. V lost 3 bases and J lost 5, with 7 bases in between.

This clone was counted between two and nine times. The J gene is TRBJ2-1, the V gene TRBV28; TRBD2 matches at 16 bases. CDR3 length: 15 amino acids. Germline CDR1 reads MDHEN; CDR2 reads SYDVKM. Unmatched junction bases numbered 3, after V lost 4 bases and J lost 9 bases. The CDR3 spells CASSSGTSGGGEQFF. DNA for the CDR3: TGTGCCAGCAGTTCAGGGACTAGCGGGGGGGGTGAGCAGTTCTTC.

The rearrangement joins TRBV19 to TRBJ2-1; 9 positions match TRBD2. The germline V gene has CDR1 LNHDA and CDR2 SQIVND (reference sequence). The CDR3 extends over 21 amino acids. The V segment lost 5 bases and the J segment 0 bases; nucleotides outside the gene matches: 20. CDR3 nucleotide sequence: TGTGCCAGTAGTGGGGCACTAGCGGGTCCGACTGAAGGAAGCTCCTACAATGAGCAGTTCTTC. This codes for CASSGALAGPTEGSSYNEQFF.

This chain links TRBV3-1 (or the pseudogene TRBV3-2) with TRBJ2-1, with a weak D call TRBD2 (6 bases). The CDR3 spans 13 residues. Trimming shortened V by 6 bases and J by 9 bases, and 15 bases separated the two germline ends. The germline gives CDR1 LGHDT, CDR2 YNNKEL (reference sequence). CDR3 amino acids: CASRKGLEGEQFF. Here the CDR3 DNA reads TGTGCCAGCAGAAAGGGACTTGAGGGTGAGCAGTTCTTC.

About this clone: A far larger clone is only one base removed, so a read error is likely. This chain links TRBV7-9 with TRBJ2-1, with unresolved D. V dropped 1 base and J dropped 5 bases, with 3 bases sitting between them. Germline V gives CDR1 SEHNR, CDR2 FQNEAQ (reference sequence). The CDR3 runs 12 residues. The CDR3 loop is CASSLVHNEQFF. The CDR3 coding sequence is TGTGCCAGCAGCTTAGTGCACAATGAGCAGTTCTTC.

The chain joins TRBV7-3 to TRBJ2-5, with a tentative D call TRBD1 (6 bases). This CDR3 is built from 15 residues. The V end was cut by 4 bases, the J end by 5 bases, with 17 bases between. In germline, CDR1 is SGHTA, CDR2 FQGTGA. The CDR3 reads CASSYAGTNGETQYF. For the CDR3, the DNA is TGTGCCAGCAGCTACGCCGGGACAAATGGGGAGACCCAGTACTTC.

The genes are TRBV15 and TRBJ1-5; D gene unclear. Trimming cost V 0 bases and J 12 bases, with 18 bases left between them. The CDR3 covers 15 residues. Germline CDR1 LNHNV, CDR2 YYDKDF (reference sequence). The CDR3 region is CATSRDQNGDVFQHF. CDR3 coding DNA: TGTGCCACCAGCAGAGATCAAAACGGTGATGTCTTCCAGCATTTT.

The CDR3 loop is CASSLGLAGGETQYF. The CDR3 nucleotides are TGTGCCAGCAGCCTAGGACTAGCGGGAGGCGAGACCCAGTACTTC. This rearrangement joins TRBV7-9 to TRBJ2-5; 14 nucleotides line up with TRBD2. This CDR3 has 15 residues. The germline V gene has CDR1 SEHNR and CDR2 FQNEAQ (reference sequence). V lost 5 bases, J lost 5 bases, and 4 bases stayed unmatched.

This chain links TRBV6-5 with TRBJ2-1; D may be TRBD2 (5 bases). Germline CDR1 is MNHEY and CDR2 is SVGAGI. V was shortened by 2 bases and J by 5 bases, with 13 bases between the two germline ends. The CDR3 spans 15 residues. CDR3 sequence (DNA): TGTGCCAGCAGTTACAGTAACCCGACTAACAATGAGCAGTTCTTC. Translated, it gives CASSYSNPTNNEQFF.

This sequence joins TRBV7-8 and TRBJ2-2; D unclear. V was cut by 7 bases and J by 4 bases, with 19 bases left in between. Germline-derived CDR1 and CDR2 are SGHVS and FQNEAQ. CDR3 length: 16 residues. As DNA, the CDR3 is TGTGCCAGCAAACGGGTACTATCACCTCTCACCGGGGAGCTGTTTTTT. Translating it yields CASKRVLSPLTGELFF.

This sequence joins TRBV24-1 and TRBJ2-7, with D perhaps assigned TRBD1 or TRBD2 (5 bases each). The germline CDR1 and CDR2 sequences are KGHDR and SFDVKD. The CDR3 runs to 13 residues. The ends were cut back, 3 bases at V and 7 bases at J, with 12 bases in the middle. Here the CDR3 DNA reads TGTGCCACCAGTGATATCGCCGGGACGGAGCAGTACTTC. It specifies CATSDIAGTEQYF.

V and J are TRBV5-4 and TRBJ2-7; possible D gene TRBD2, 6 bases. CDR3 length: 15 residues. V lost 2 bases and J 0 bases, leaving 12 bases between the germline ends. Germline lookup yields CDR1 SGHNT and CDR2 YYREEE (reference sequence). Here the CDR3 DNA reads TGTGCCAGCAGCTTCGGGCGGGGAAGCTCCTACGAGCAGTACGTC. This encodes CASSFGRGSSYEQYV.

Only a few counts were recorded for this clone. The chain combines TRBV6-1 with TRBJ1-6; 7 positions match TRBD1. The J segment lost 7 bases and the V segment lost 2 bases, leaving 5 bases of the junction unmatched. There are 15 residues in the CDR3. Germline loops: CDR1 MNHNS, CDR2 SASEGT. Written as DNA, the CDR3 is TGTGCCAGCAGTGAACTGGACAGGCTAAATTCACCCCTCCACTTT. Residues: CASSELDRLNSPLHF.